These 18 T cell receptor beta chains were all obtained from the same sample, sequenced in a study of early T cells in non-severe SARS-CoV-2 infection. MiXCR, applied by TCRdb to the 5' RACE reads, yields one record per CDR3 protein. The sample shows about 23,000 distinct CDR3 sequences, 5% of them seen only once. Source material: whole blood. The receptor set was obtained from an adult who was a healthcare worker with PCR-confirmed SARS-CoV-2 infection or an uninfected control (not recorded which).

This clonotype was counted ten times or more. The chain combines TRBV2 with TRBJ2-2, with D possibly TRBD2 on 6 matching bases. Germline V gene data show CDR1 as SNHLY and CDR2 as FYNNEI. Trimming cost V 8 bases and J 1 base, with 11 bases left between them. This CDR3 spans 14 amino acids. CDR3 in amino acids: CASGGTLNTGELFF. In DNA form, the CDR3 reads TGTGCCAGCGGCGGGACTCTGAACACCGGGGAGCTGTTTTTT.

The V and J genes are TRBV29-1 and TRBJ1-2, with D unresolved. CDR1 SQVTM and CDR2 ANQGSEA come from the germline V gene. Trimming stripped 4 bases from V and 7 bases from J, with 7 bases between. This CDR3 comprises 10 residues. The CDR3 loop reads CSVGAGGYTF. CDR3 nucleotide sequence: TGCAGCGTTGGAGCGGGTGGCTACACCTTC. Variable domain in full (rest from reference TRBV29-1 and TRBJ1-2): SAVISQKPSRDICQRGTSLTIQCQVDSQVTMMFWYRQQPGQSLTLIATANQGSEATYESGFVIDKFPISRPNLTFSTLTVSNMSPEDSSIYLCSVGAGGYTFGSGTRLTVV.

Sample share makes this clonotype medium-sized. V and J are TRBV6-2 or TRBV6-3 and TRBJ2-3, with TRBD2 identical over 8 bases. The CDR3 has 16 residues. V gave up 6 bases and J gave up 0 bases; unmatched junction bases: 8. The germline V gene has CDR1 MNHEY and CDR2 SVGEGT. CDR3 loop: CASRSWRGESTDTQYF. The CDR3 DNA sequence: TGTGCCAGCAGATCCTGGCGGGGGGAAAGCACAGATACGCAGTATTTT.

Many counts were recorded for this clonotype. V is TRBV3-1 and J is TRBJ1-2; no reliable D call. In germline, CDR1 is LGHDT, CDR2 YNNKEL (reference sequence). The V end lost 1 base, the J end lost 0 bases, and 6 bases lay between the germline ends. The CDR3 consists of 14 residues. The CDR3 DNA sequence: TGTGCCAGCAGCCAAGCAGGCACTAACTATGGCTACACCTTC. As protein: CASSQAGTNYGYTF.

At least ten counts were recorded for this clonotype. This chain uses TRBV7-9 with TRBJ2-3; TRBD1 is a possible D gene (6 bases). Trimming removed 5 bases at V and 2 bases at J, with 14 bases between. This CDR3 region has 15 residues. Germline V gives CDR1 SEHNR, CDR2 FQNEAQ (reference sequence). The CDR3 DNA is TGTGCCAGCAGCCACCGGACAGTTCTCACAGATACGCAGTATTTT. This sequence encodes CASSHRTVLTDTQYF.

This clonotype was counted many times. The genes are TRBV19 and TRBJ1-1; a possible D gene is TRBD1 (6 bases). Per the germline V gene, CDR1 is LNHDA and CDR2 is SQIVND (reference sequence). The ends were cut back, 7 bases at V and 3 bases at J, with 24 bases in the middle. This CDR3 spans 17 amino acids. CDR3 sequence (DNA): TGTGCCAGTACAAGGGGGAAGGGCGACCATTGGGACACTGAAGCTTTCTTT. Translating it yields CASTRGKGDHWDTEAFF.

The chain is built from TRBV28 and TRBJ1-3; D not certain. CDR1 is MDHEN, CDR2 SYDVKM, per germline. The ends were cut back, 5 bases at V and 0 bases at J, with 11 bases in the middle. There are 15 residues in the CDR3. This CDR3 is CASSPSGGSGNTIYF. CDR3 nucleotide sequence: TGTGCCAGCAGTCCCAGTGGAGGCTCTGGAAACACCATATATTTT.

This clonotype has ten or more counts. The chain combines TRBV11-2 with TRBJ2-2; 7 positions agree with TRBD1. In germline, CDR1 is SGHAT, CDR2 FQNNGV. CDR3 size: 16 residues. The V gene end was trimmed by 5 bases and the J gene end by 4 bases; junction bases not matched to a gene: 10. This chain's CDR3 is CASSANTGAATGELFF. The DNA for the CDR3 is TGTGCCAGCAGCGCCAACACAGGGGCTGCCACCGGGGAGCTGTTTTTT.

This clonotype has at least ten counts. The rearrangement joins TRBV20-1 to TRBJ2-3, with D maybe TRBD1 (6 bases). CDR3 length: 14 amino acids. The germline V gene has CDR1 DFQATT and CDR2 SNEGSKA (reference sequence). V was trimmed by 3 bases and J by 5 bases, leaving 15 bases between them. The CDR3 loop reads CSARGTTGGDTQYF. The CDR3 nucleotides read TGCAGTGCTAGGGGGACAACAGGCGGAGATACGCAGTATTTT.

This clonotype was counted at least ten times. The V call is TRBV20-1, the J call TRBJ1-2, with a tentative D call TRBD1 (5 bases). CDR1 and CDR2 from the germline V gene are DFQATT and SNEGSKA (reference sequence). Trimming took off 0 bases at V and 8 bases at J, with 10 bases between the two ends. The CDR3 loop spans 12 amino acids. Here the CDR3 reads CSARDPGEGYTF. The CDR3 nucleotides read TGCAGTGCTAGAGATCCGGGGGAGGGCTACACCTTC.

This clonotype was seen at least ten times. CDR3 coding DNA: TGTGCCAGCAGCTTAGCGGGGGGGCCTACAAATGAGCAGTTCTTC. Amino acid sequence: CASSLAGGPTNEQFF. The gene calls are TRBV7-2 and TRBJ2-1; a weak D match, TRBD2 (7 bases). V gave up 0 bases and J gave up 7 bases, with 13 bases separating them. Per the germline V gene, CDR1 is SGHTA and CDR2 is FQGNSA. The CDR3 extends over 15 amino acids.

Many counts were recorded for this clonotype. V is TRBV6-5 and J is TRBJ1-2; 7 bases map to TRBD1. The CDR3 spans 16 residues. Germline V gene sequence: CDR1 MNHEY, CDR2 SVGAGI. The trim removed 5 bases at V and 3 bases at J, leaving 12 bases unmatched. CDR3 DNA sequence: TGTGCCAGCAGTCTCTTCCCCCGGGACAGCTACTATGGCTACACCTTC. The encoded protein is CASSLFPRDSYYGYTF.

This clonotype appeared many times. V usage is TRBV5-1 and J usage is TRBJ1-1, with D hard to call. Germline CDR1 and CDR2: SGHRS and YFSETQ. This CDR3 has 11 residues. V was pared by 0 bases and J by 8 bases, with 5 bases between. CDR3 protein: CASSLATEAFF. The CDR3 coding sequence is TGCGCCAGCAGCTTGGCTACAGAAGCTTTCTTT.

The rearrangement joins TRBV11-2 to TRBJ2-7; D is unclear. Germline CDR1 and CDR2: SGHAT and FQNNGV. The CDR3 extends over 16 amino acids. Trimming cost V 5 bases and J 3 bases, with 20 bases left between them. CDR3 bases: TGTGCCAGCAGCCCAATTAGCCGGAGCGCCAGCTACGAGCAGTACTTC. It translates to CASSPISRSASYEQYF.

The V call is TRBV5-1, the J call TRBJ2-3, with 7 bases lining up with TRBD2. With V trimmed by 7 bases and J by 4 bases, 9 bases remained unmatched. The CDR3 is made up of 14 amino acids. Looked up from germline, CDR1 is SGHRS and CDR2 is YFSETQ. The chain's CDR3 is CASGRVPQADTQYF. DNA of the CDR3: TGCGCCAGCGGGAGGGTACCCCAAGCAGATACGCAGTATTTT.

This clonotype was counted many times. V gene TRBV11-2 combines with J gene TRBJ1-2, with a possible D match to TRBD1 (6 bases). Trimming stripped 4 bases from V and 6 bases from J, with 12 bases between. The CDR3 contains 13 residues. Looked up from germline, CDR1 is SGHAT and CDR2 is FQNNGV. The CDR3 DNA sequence: TGTGCCAGCAGCTCGGTGGACAGCGATGGCTACACCTTC. This translates into CASSSVDSDGYTF.

This clonotype was detected only a few times. This sequence joins TRBV7-3 and TRBJ2-5; D gene uncertain. The CDR3 runs to 13 residues. V lost 3 bases, J lost 1 base, and 6 bases lay in between. From germline, CDR1 is SGHTA and CDR2 FQGTGA. The CDR3 nucleotides are TGTGCCAGCAGCTTTGAGGTCCAAGAGACCCAGTACTTC. It translates to CASSFEVQETQYF.

This clonotype came up many times. This chain links TRBV14 with TRBJ2-1; D possibly corresponds to TRBD1 (5 bases). CDR3 length equals 15 residues. The germline V gene encodes CDR1 SGHDN and CDR2 FVKESK. Trimming removed 1 base at V and 3 bases at J, with 10 bases between. The CDR3 here is CASSQGQGSYNEQFF. The CDR3 DNA reads as TGTGCCAGCAGCCAAGGGCAGGGTAGCTACAATGAGCAGTTCTTC.